This T cell receptor beta chain was identified during a study of cytomegalovirus exposure and HLA in healthy donors. About the study: Prior work identified some 120 million unique TCR beta sequences in some 180 million T cells. Findings and caveats of the study: Cytomegalovirus association was assigned to approximately 180 TCR beta chains.

The PCR employed 60 Vbeta primers together with 13 Jbeta primers. This table comes from immunoSEQ multiplex PCR, and its TCRdb copy is limited to in-frame clones, with some not included. This table has 170,000 or so clones, around four fifths appearing once. Concerning this clone: Its specificity is not known.

V was cut by 4 bases and J by 8 bases, with 15 bases left in between. Germline V lookup: CDR1 SGHRS, CDR2 YFSETQ. The CDR3 runs to 13 residues. The sequenced material came from PBMCs. This TCR came from a man aged 50-59 years in good health and CMV-seronegative. The chain has TRBV5-1 and TRBJ1-1; perhaps TRBD1 as D (6 bases). CDR3 DNA: TGCGCCAGCAGCCGGGGAGGGACACCAGAAGCTTTCTTT. It specifies CASSRGGTPEAFF.